Described below is a single T cell receptor beta chain sequence and its context. Seattle's enrolled individuals joined amid active infection and were then monitored longitudinally. The record originates from a study of blood T cell repertoires in COVID-19. At the level of the study: PBMCs, B-cell-depleted T cells, or T cells provided the cDNA or gDNA that made up the material.

Original handling: Quantification of nucleated cells was approximated via reference gene primer amplification. Sequencing was performed with immunoSEQ multiplex PCR; in TCRdb, only in-frame clones are kept and a portion is missing. The V and J calls and clone size were taken over from that table, and D and trimming were inferred from the DNA. Among roughly 68,000 clones, roughly nine tenths were seen once, and the ten largest hold 6.5% to 8%. The V and J ends lost 7 bases and 2 bases, in that order; junction bases with no gene match: 9. The CDR3 runs to 15 residues. Germline V gene data show CDR1 as MNHEY and CDR2 as SVGAGI.

The sequencing input was peripheral blood. The rearrangement uses TRBV6-5 and TRBJ2-5; 8 nucleotides agree with TRBD2. The TCR originated in a man in his forties with COVID-19, enrolled during active disease. The CDR3 DNA follows: TGTGCCAGCAAGCTTTATAGCGGGGAACAAGAGACCCAGTACTTC. Amino acid sequence: CASKLYSGEQETQYF.